The 31 T cell receptor beta chains below were found in one sample sequenced in a study of shared clonotypes between healthy human individuals. Libraries were prepared by immunoSEQ multiplex PCR; TCRdb keeps only in-frame clonotypes and omits some of them. Found here are fewer than 650,000 clones, around 77% of them singletons; the top ten hold about 12%. Material for sequencing was PBMCs. The source of these receptors is a woman aged 40 to 50 in good health. Some clones in this sample may be carry-over from other donors' samples.

The V call is TRBV18, the J call TRBJ2-3; 7 nucleotides match TRBD1. Germline-derived CDR1 and CDR2 are KGHSH and LQKENI. The CDR3 covers 16 residues. J was trimmed by 2 bases and V by 5 bases; bases with no gene match: 10. CDR3 in DNA: TGTGCCAGCTCAACTGACCGGGACAGAAACACAGATACGCAGTATTTT. It encodes CASSTDRDRNTDTQYF.

The chain couples TRBV28 to TRBJ1-1; TRBD1 matches at 7 bases. V lost 6 bases to trimming and J lost 5 bases; unmatched junction nucleotides: 12. This CDR3 contains 15 residues. Germline assignment: CDR1 MDHEN and CDR2 SYDVKM. CDR3 sequence (DNA): TGTGCCAGCAGATCCCTTGACAGGGTTGGGACTGAAGCTTTCTTT. Translated, it gives CASRSLDRVGTEAFF.

J is TRBJ2-4 and V is TRBV7-9; 8 bases match TRBD1. V shed 5 bases and J 4 bases; nucleotides not matched to a gene: 7. This CDR3 comprises 15 residues. Germline V gene data show CDR1 as SEHNR and CDR2 as FQNEAQ (reference sequence). The CDR3 bases are TGTGCCAGCAGCAGGGACAGGTTAGGGAAAAACATTCAGTACTTC. Amino acid sequence: CASSRDRLGKNIQYF.

The genes are TRBV7-9 and TRBJ2-1; D possibly corresponds to TRBD2 (6 bases). Trimming left V 2 bases short and J 9 bases short, with 20 bases between. This CDR3 spans 16 amino acids. Germline CDR1 reads SEHNR; CDR2 reads FQNEAQ (reference sequence). The CDR3 DNA reads TGTGCCAGCAGCTTACTGACTAGTGGGGGTACGGTTGAGCAGTTCTTC. Residues: CASSLLTSGGTVEQFF.

The chain has TRBV5-4 and TRBJ2-7; D unresolved. Germline values: CDR1 SGHNT, CDR2 YYREEE (reference sequence). The V end lost 2 bases, the J end lost 0 bases, and 6 bases lay between the germline ends. The CDR3 runs to 13 residues. This chain's CDR3 is CASSFLGSYEQYF. CDR3 nucleotides: TGTGCCAGCAGCTTTCTGGGCTCCTACGAGCAGTACTTC. Variable domain in full (rest from reference TRBV5-4 and TRBJ2-7): ETGVTQSPTHLIKTRGQQVTLRCSSQSGHNTVSWYQQALGQGPQFIFQYYREEENGRGNFPPRFSGLQFPNYSSELNVNALELDDSALYLCASSFLGSYEQYFGPGTRLTVT.

J is TRBJ2-3 and V is TRBV27; 8 positions agree with TRBD1. Germline V gene sequence: CDR1 MNHEY, CDR2 SMNVEV (reference sequence). This CDR3 has 19 residues. V was clipped by 7 bases and J by 4 bases; unmatched bases: 22. The DNA for the CDR3 is TGTGCCAGCATCATGGGACAGGACCCAAATTATCGGGCCCCAGATACGCAGTATTTT. This gives the protein CASIMGQDPNYRAPDTQYF.

This clone occurred a few times. The gene calls are TRBV27 and TRBJ2-1, with 9 bases that match TRBD1. The CDR3 is made up of 15 amino acids. Germline CDR1 reads MNHEY; CDR2 reads SMNVEV (reference sequence). V trimming: 6 bases; J trimming: 6 bases; junction bases outside the gene matches: 9. CDR3 amino acids: CASRGGTGRSNEQFF. The CDR3 nucleotides read TGTGCCAGCAGGGGCGGGACAGGGAGATCCAATGAGCAGTTCTTC.

As to this clone: Other DNA sequences of this sample code for an identical CDR3. The chain uses TRBV29-1 and TRBJ2-2; D is perhaps TRBD2 (6 bases). Germline lookup yields CDR1 SQVTM and CDR2 ANQGSEA. V gave up 7 bases and J gave up 1 base, with 7 bases separating them. CDR3 length equals 12 residues. The CDR3 loop reads CSGGLNTGELFF. CDR3 coding DNA: TGCAGCGGGGGACTGAACACCGGGGAGCTGTTTTTT.

The count of this clone is one. V is TRBV29-1 and J is TRBJ2-1; D is possibly TRBD2 (5 bases). This CDR3 has 12 amino acids. Per the germline V gene, CDR1 is SQVTM and CDR2 is ANQGSEA. Trimming removed 3 bases from V and 8 bases from J, with 11 bases in between. The CDR3 loop reads CSVDTGWYEQFF. Here the CDR3 DNA reads TGCAGCGTTGACACGGGGTGGTATGAGCAGTTCTTC.

V gene TRBV7-8 combines with J gene TRBJ2-6; 7 bases are shared with TRBD2. Germline CDR1 SGHVS, CDR2 FQNEAQ. Unmatched junction bases numbered 8, after V lost 8 bases and J lost 10 bases. The CDR3 has 13 amino acids. CDR3 DNA sequence: TGTGCCAGCTCCGGACTAGGGTCTAACGTCCTGACTTTC. It translates to CASSGLGSNVLTF. Full variable domain (rest looked up from reference TRBV7-8 and TRBJ2-6): GAGVSQSPRYKVAKRGQDVALRCDPISGHVSLFWYQQALGQGPEFLTYFQNEAQLDKSGLPSDRFFAERPEGSVSTLKIQRTQQEDSAVYLCASSGLGSNVLTFGAGSRLTVL.

As concerns this clone: Other DNA sequences in the same sample also yield this CDR3. This chain connects TRBV7-9 to TRBJ2-1; the match to TRBD2 covers 12 bases. CDR1 and CDR2 from the germline V gene are SEHNR and FQNEAQ (reference sequence). The CDR3 runs to 15 residues. V lost 4 bases to trimming and J lost 6 bases; unmatched junction nucleotides: 4. For the CDR3, the DNA is TGTGCCAGCAGCTCCCTAGCGGGAGGGCTCAATGAGCAGTTCTTC. The encoded protein is CASSSLAGGLNEQFF. Full variable domain (remainder filled in from reference TRBV7-9 and TRBJ2-1): DTGVSQNPRHKITKRGQNVTFRCDPISEHNRLYWYRQTLGQGPEFLTYFQNEAQLEKSRLLSDRFSAERPKGSFSTLEIQRTEQGDSAMYLCASSSLAGGLNEQFFGPGTRLTVL.

This clone was detected only once. The gene calls are TRBV5-1 and TRBJ1-1; possible D gene TRBD1, 5 bases. The CDR3 runs to 17 residues. The ends were cut back, 0 bases at V and 2 bases at J, with 17 bases in the middle. Germline lookup yields CDR1 SGHRS and CDR2 YFSETQ. The CDR3, as DNA: TGCGCCAGCAGCTTGGCGGGGCAGCCCCGACAAAACACTGAAGCTTTCTTT. Protein product: CASSLAGQPRQNTEAFF.

This clone appeared once. The chain uses TRBV28 and TRBJ1-1; D gene uncertain. V shed 5 bases and J shed 7 bases, with 17 bases lying between them. The CDR3 length is 14 residues. Germline values: CDR1 MDHEN, CDR2 SYDVKM. The CDR3 reads CASSPPGEVGEAFF. The CDR3 nucleotides read TGTGCCAGCAGTCCGCCGGGAGAGGTTGGTGAAGCTTTCTTT. Looking up the rest from reference TRBV28 and TRBJ1-1 gives the full variable domain: DVKVTQSSRYLVKRTGEKVFLECVQDMDHENMFWYRQDPGLGLRLIYFSYDVKMKEKGDIPEGYSVSREKKERFSLILESASTNQTSMYLCASSPPGEVGEAFFGQGTRLTVV.

As to this clone: With a much larger clone just one base away, this may be a read error. The same CDR3 also results from other DNA sequences found in this sample. This CDR3 is CASTQVGVRTESSYEQYF. DNA for the CDR3: TGCGCCAGCACCCAAGTGGGGGTGAGAACGGAAAGCTCCTACGAGCAGTACTTC. V usage is TRBV28 and J usage is TRBJ2-7, with D perhaps TRBD1 or TRBD2 (5 bases each). The CDR3 is made up of 18 amino acids. Germline CDR1 MDHEN, CDR2 SYDVKM.

V gene TRBV5-1 combines with J gene TRBJ2-2; D is ambiguous. Trimming pared 3 bases from V and 2 bases from J, leaving 11 bases between. The CDR3 sequence is 15 residues long. Germline V gives CDR1 SGHRS, CDR2 YFSETQ. The CDR3: CASSSQSSNTGELFF. CDR3 coding DNA: TGCGCCAGCAGCTCACAGAGTTCAAACACCGGGGAGCTGTTTTTT.

The chain combines TRBV2 with TRBJ1-5; D call uncertain. From germline, CDR1 is SNHLY and CDR2 FYNNEI. The V end lost 4 bases, the J end lost 9 bases, and 16 bases lay between the germline ends. This CDR3 region has 14 residues. CDR3 sequence reads: CASSVEARYGPQHF. CDR3 DNA sequence: TGTGCCAGCAGTGTTGAGGCCCGTTATGGGCCCCAGCATTTT.

This clone has only a few counts. Other DNA variants within this sample encode the same CDR3. The genes are TRBV7-3 and TRBJ1-1; D is possibly TRBD1 (5 bases). Germline loops: CDR1 SGHTA, CDR2 FQGTGA. The CDR3 covers 13 residues. V lost 3 bases, J lost 4 bases, and 9 bases lay in between. The CDR3 DNA sequence: TGTGCCAGCAGCTTTGGGGGGAGCACTGAAGCTTTCTTT. This codes for CASSFGGSTEAFF.

The chain carries TRBV27 and TRBJ1-1; 9 nucleotides match TRBD1. This CDR3 has 14 amino acids. V shed 3 bases, J shed 5 bases, and the junction held 4 bases outside the gene matches. CDR1 and CDR2 (germline): MNHEY, SMNVEV (reference sequence). CDR3: CASSFSGQGTEAFF. The CDR3 coding sequence is TGTGCCAGCAGTTTTTCGGGACAGGGAACTGAAGCTTTCTTT.

On this clone itself: A read error may explain this, as a much larger clone is one base away. The rearrangement uses TRBV11-2 and TRBJ1-1, with D unclear. This CDR3 region has 13 residues. Germline loops: CDR1 SGHAT, CDR2 FQNNGV. Trimming took 2 bases from V and 6 from J, leaving 10 bases between them. The CDR3 loop reads CASSLQLNSEAFF. Written as DNA, the CDR3 is TGTGCCAGCAGCTTACAGCTCAATTCTGAAGCTTTCTTT.

This clone was detected once. The CDR3 bases are TGCAGCGCTGGTAAGGGAGAAGAGACCCAGTACTTC. This translates into CSAGKGEETQYF. J is TRBJ2-5 and V is TRBV29-1, with D possibly being TRBD2 (5 bases). V lost 7 bases and J lost 3, with 12 bases in between. This CDR3 spans 12 amino acids. Germline CDR1 is SQVTM and CDR2 is ANQGSEA.

This clone was recorded only once. The chain carries TRBV28 and TRBJ2-2; 7 nucleotides line up with TRBD2. The CDR3 extends over 15 amino acids. Germline V gives CDR1 MDHEN, CDR2 SYDVKM. The J segment lost 2 bases and the V segment lost 6 bases, leaving 6 bases of the junction unmatched. The CDR3 DNA sequence: TGTGCCAGCAGACAACGGGACTACAACACCGGGGAGCTGTTTTTT. This codes for CASRQRDYNTGELFF.

This clone has just a few counts. The rearrangement links TRBV4-1 to TRBJ1-6; TRBD1 is a possible D gene (5 bases). The CDR3 loop spans 17 amino acids. Trimming took 1 base from V and 6 from J, leaving 16 bases between them. CDR1 MGHRA and CDR2 YSYEKL come from the germline V gene. The CDR3 region has the DNA TGCGCCAGCAGCCAAGTGGGGCAGGGCGCGATTAATTCACCCCTCCACTTT. It yields the protein CASSQVGQGAINSPLHF.

This chain links TRBV2 with TRBJ1-2; TRBD1 agrees at 9 bases. The CDR3 loop spans 14 amino acids. Germline assignment: CDR1 SNHLY and CDR2 FYNNEI. Trimming removed 10 bases from V and 8 bases from J; junction bases left unmatched: 14. CDR3 residues: CAIPTGQGPYGYTF. The CDR3 DNA is TGTGCCATTCCCACGGGACAGGGACCCTACGGCTACACCTTC.

The chain recombines TRBV28 with TRBJ2-7; D may be TRBD1 (6 bases). The CDR3 has 15 amino acids. CDR1 and CDR2 from the germline V gene are MDHEN and SYDVKM. The V gene lost 1 base and the J gene lost 2 bases, with 12 bases spanning the gap. CDR3 nucleotides: TGTGCCAGCAGTTTATTGGAATGGACAGCCTACGAGCAGTACTTC. This encodes CASSLLEWTAYEQYF. Variable domain in full (rest from reference TRBV28 and TRBJ2-7): DVKVTQSSRYLVKRTGEKVFLECVQDMDHENMFWYRQDPGLGLRLIYFSYDVKMKEKGDIPEGYSVSREKKERFSLILESASTNQTSMYLCASSLLEWTAYEQYFGPGTRLTVT.

The J gene is TRBJ2-2, the V gene TRBV9; the match to TRBD2 covers 9 bases. The V gene's germline CDR1 is SGDLS and CDR2 YYNGEE. J lost 1 base, V lost 1 base, and 2 bases had no gene match. The CDR3 is made up of 16 amino acids. The CDR3 bases are TGTGCCAGCAGCGTAAGACTAGCGGTGAACACCGGGGAGCTGTTTTTT. Its protein is CASSVRLAVNTGELFF. The full variable domain, with the rest looked up from reference TRBV9 and TRBJ2-2, is DSGVTQTPKHLITATGQRVTLRCSPRSGDLSVYWYQQSLDQGLQFLIQYYNGEERAKGNILERFSAQQFPDLHSELNLSSLELGDSALYFCASSVRLAVNTGELFFGEGSRLTVL.

Comments on this clone: A much larger clonotype is one base distant, so this may be a read error. The missing conserved phenylalanine or tryptophan at the end of this CDR3 makes a read error likely. The V call is TRBV6-4, the J call TRBJ2-3; D is unclear. Germline V gene data show CDR1 as MRHNA and CDR2 as SNTAGT. The germline V and J ends were trimmed by 2 bases and 8 bases, with 14 bases remaining between them. The CDR3 loop spans 14 amino acids. The CDR3 sequence: CASSDGLEPGTQYL. CDR3 DNA: TGTGCCAGCAGTGACGGTCTAGAGCCGGGTACGCAGTATCTT.

This clone has only a few counts. The CDR3 nucleotides read TGTGCCAGCAGCCGAGACAGGGTTGAAGCTTTCTTT. Protein: CASSRDRVEAFF. The chain links TRBV7-9 to TRBJ1-1, with 7 bases matching TRBD1. Per germline, CDR1 SEHNR and CDR2 FQNEAQ (reference sequence). This CDR3 has 12 amino acids. V shed 5 bases and J 7 bases; nucleotides not matched to a gene: 4. Variable domain in full (rest from reference TRBV7-9 and TRBJ1-1): DTGVSQNPRHKITKRGQNVTFRCDPISEHNRLYWYRQTLGQGPEFLTYFQNEAQLEKSRLLSDRFSAERPKGSFSTLEIQRTEQGDSAMYLCASSRDRVEAFFGQGTRLTVV.

The rearrangement uses TRBV28 and TRBJ2-7; TRBD1 aligns across 11 bases. Germline-derived CDR1 and CDR2 are MDHEN and SYDVKM. The CDR3 has 15 amino acids. Trimming at V came to 3 bases and at J to 6 bases, leaving 7 bases not matched to a gene. The CDR3 DNA follows: TGTGCCAGCAGTTTGATCGGGACAGGGGGTGGCGAGCAGTACTTC. Protein sequence: CASSLIGTGGGEQYF.

The chain employs TRBV16 and TRBJ2-1; 7 bases match TRBD1. CDR3 length: 13 residues. Germline V lookup: CDR1 KGHSY, CDR2 FQNENV. V was pared by 4 bases and J by 15 bases, with 12 bases of the junction left unmatched. CDR3: CASSPGSGGLPFF. The CDR3 region has the DNA TGTGCCAGCAGCCCAGGATCAGGGGGTCTTCCGTTCTTC.

In this sample, this clone turned up a few times. This CDR3 reads CASSPHTGELFF. CDR3 coding DNA: TGTGCCAGCAGCCCCCACACCGGGGAGCTGTTTTTT. The chain couples TRBV9 to TRBJ2-2; D remains unclear. The V end was cut by 4 bases, the J end by 3 bases, with 4 bases between. In germline, CDR1 is SGDLS, CDR2 YYNGEE. This CDR3 comprises 12 residues.

V gene TRBV6-1 combines with J gene TRBJ2-1; 7 bases are shared with TRBD2. The CDR3 sequence is 15 residues long. Germline trimming cut 4 bases from V and 2 bases from J; bases unmatched to any gene: 5. Germline CDR1 and CDR2: MNHNS and SASEGT. The CDR3 region is CASSGRSGTYNEQFF. The CDR3 DNA is TGTGCCAGCAGTGGCCGAAGCGGGACCTACAATGAGCAGTTCTTC.